These 6 T cell receptor beta chains came from one sample sequenced in a study of T-cell memory formation after mild COVID-19. TCRdb fed the 5' RACE reads into MiXCR, producing one record per CDR3 protein. The sample contains 250,000 to 300,000 distinct CDR3 sequences, approximately 7.6% of which appear only once. The sequenced sample was PBMCs or a T cell subset sorted from them (not recorded which). These receptors were obtained from a man younger than 35 who had mild COVID-19 (a few samples of this study predate the infection). Cell type and time point are not known.

The chain carries TRBV19 and TRBJ1-2; D gene uncertain. Germline V gene sequence: CDR1 LNHDA, CDR2 SQIVND (reference sequence). V dropped 7 bases and J dropped 1 base, with 10 bases sitting between them. The CDR3 is 13 amino acids. CDR3 amino acids: CASNLTGNYGYTF. DNA of the CDR3: TGTGCCAGTAATCTTACGGGTAACTATGGCTACACCTTC. The full variable domain, its missing parts supplied by reference TRBV19 and TRBJ1-2, is DGGITQSPKYLFRKEGQNVTLSCEQNLNHDAMYWYRQDPGQGLRLIYYSQIVNDFQKGDIAEGYSVSREKKESFPLTVTSAQKNPTAFYLCASNLTGNYGYTFGSGTRLTVV.

V usage is TRBV20-1 and J usage is TRBJ2-7, with a tentative D call TRBD2 (5 bases). Germline V CDR1 and CDR2: DFQATT, SNEGSKA (reference sequence). This CDR3 comprises 12 residues. V gave up 6 bases and J gave up 2 bases, with 11 bases separating them. As DNA, the CDR3 is TGCAGTGCGACGACCGGGGCCTACGAGCAGTACTTC. It encodes CSATTGAYEQYF.

The chain combines TRBV7-2 with TRBJ1-2, with TRBD1 identical over 8 bases. The junction had 9 bases not matched to a gene; V was cut back by 5 bases and J by 1 base. Germline CDR1 reads SGHTA; CDR2 reads FQGNSA. This CDR3 region has 16 residues. This chain's CDR3 is CASSPPNRGFNYGYTF. For the CDR3, the DNA is TGTGCCAGCAGCCCACCCAACAGGGGGTTTAACTATGGCTACACCTTC.

The chain couples TRBV25-1 to TRBJ2-5, with a weak D call TRBD2 (6 bases). There are 15 residues in the CDR3. The V gene's germline CDR1 is MGHDK and CDR2 SYGVNS. V was pared by 1 base and J by 5 bases, with 14 bases between. CDR3 bases: TGTGCCAGCAGTGAATGGCAGGTCCGGGGGGAGACCCAGTACTTC. Translated, it gives CASSEWQVRGETQYF.

This clonotype has at least ten counts. The chain is built from TRBV5-1 and TRBJ2-3, with TRBD2 matching 15 bases. CDR3 size: 17 residues. The V gene's germline CDR1 is SGHRS and CDR2 YFSETQ. Trimming took 5 bases from V and 0 from J; bases not matched to a gene: 4. CDR3 in amino acids: CASRWTSGGGSTDTQYF. DNA of the CDR3: TGCGCCAGCAGATGGACTAGCGGGGGGGGTAGCACAGATACGCAGTATTTT. The whole variable domain, filled in from reference TRBV5-1 and TRBJ2-3, reads KAGVTQTPRYLIKTRGQQVTLSCSPISGHRSVSWYQQTPGQGLQFLFEYFSETQRNKGNFPGRFSGRQFSNSRSEMNVSTLELGDSALYLCASRWTSGGGSTDTQYFGPGTRLTVL.

This chain uses TRBV11-2 with TRBJ1-5; 10 bases are a match to TRBD1. There are 15 residues in the CDR3. The trim removed 5 bases at V and 4 bases at J, leaving 5 bases unmatched. The germline CDR1 and CDR2 sequences are SGHAT and FQNNGV. CDR3 coding DNA: TGTGCCAGCAGCATCGGGACAGGGGCGAATCAGCCCCAGCATTTT. Protein sequence: CASSIGTGANQPQHF.